The entry that follows covers one T cell receptor beta chain sequence. Its matching antigen is unknown. Using its own MiXCR run on the reads, TCRdb lists one record per CDR3 protein. The sample yields 650,000 to 900,000 distinct CDR3 sequences, roughly 28% seen once. These data come from a study of T cell repertoires in cytomegalovirus infection. Across the whole study: CMV epitopes, recently identified HLA-C-restricted and well-studied HLA-B-restricted, were used.

The CDR3 extends over 16 amino acids. V was trimmed by 5 bases and J by 2 bases, leaving 19 bases between them. Germline lookup yields CDR1 LNHDA and CDR2 SQIVND (reference sequence). Points from the study as a whole: Of the TCR beta families, the public ones yielded a cumulative frequency that identified carriers of CMV plus the relevant HLA.

The source of this sequence is a human donor in good health (CMV status not recorded). Some clones in this sample may be carry-over from other donors' samples. The V and J genes are TRBV19 and TRBJ2-7; perhaps TRBD1 as D (6 bases). This sample comprised cultured CD8+ T cells from PBMCs, obtained from culture after CMV antigen stimulation. CDR3 amino acids: CASSHYSDSKTYEQYF. The CDR3 coding sequence is TGTGCCAGTAGTCACTACTCGGACAGCAAAACCTACGAGCAGTACTTC.